Given below is one T cell receptor beta chain in context. The antigen is unknown. The V segment lost 2 bases and the J segment 9 bases; nucleotides outside the gene matches: 7. Germline V gene sequence: CDR1 SGHVS, CDR2 FQNEAQ. This CDR3 comprises 16 residues. The data belong to a study of CD8+CD57+ T cells in acquired aplastic anemia. Across the study: Sorting CD4+ and CD8+ cells gave DNA averaging 3.2 ug.

Regarding the study as a whole: Patients shared around 31 CD8+ CDR3 sequences with controls. Patients showed no significant difference from controls in CD8+ Simpson's diversity.

Profiling of TCR beta VDJ combinations and CDR3 sequences used genomic DNA as template. Using its own MiXCR run on the reads, TCRdb lists one record per CDR3 protein. The sample records roughly 260,000 distinct CDR3 sequences, approximately 45% being singletons. CD8+CD57+ cell expansion had been shown by flow cytometry in patients chosen for sequencing. Blood sampling was performed on the patients, and none of them had received therapy by then. The chain carries TRBV7-8 and TRBJ2-1; TRBD2 matches 13 bases. The source material was sorted CD4+, CD8+, or CD8+CD57+ T cells (not recorded which) from PBMCs. The sequence was obtained from a human donor with aplastic anemia. Written as DNA, the CDR3 is TGTGCCAGCAGCTTAAGGACTAGCGGGAGCCCCGGTGAGCAGTTCTTC. Encoded protein: CASSLRTSGSPGEQFF.